The 4 T cell receptor beta chains below were found in one sample sequenced in a study of blood T cell repertoires in COVID-19 (dated by TCRdb to about 2020). Receptors were amplified or captured by the immunoSEQ multiplex PCR assay. In TCRdb, the immuneACCESS table is reduced to in-frame sequences with V and J assigned. These tables do not hold every clone; where another copy was compared, an unresolved V gene accounts for under half, and the others remain unexplained. The sample data list approximately 53,000 clones, and 80% to 85% of these were observed just once. Together, the top ten hold more than 20% of the sample. Sequenced sample: peripheral blood. The receptors here all came from an elderly woman with COVID-19, enrolled during active disease.

The gene calls are TRBV20-1 and TRBJ2-7; D not resolved. Trimming pared 5 bases from V and 6 bases from J, leaving 8 bases between. Germline V gene lookup returns CDR1 DFQATT and CDR2 SNEGSKA (reference sequence). This CDR3 is 10 amino acids long. CDR3 residues: CSAYGLEQYF. As DNA, the CDR3 is TGCAGTGCTTATGGGCTCGAGCAGTACTTC.

The chain couples TRBV5-1 to TRBJ2-1; TRBD2 matches 11 bases. The CDR3 covers 16 residues. Trimming removed 5 bases from V and 7 bases from J; junction bases left unmatched: 11. Germline lookup yields CDR1 SGHRS and CDR2 YFSETQ. The CDR3 spells CASRPVAGGRGNEQFF. CDR3 bases: TGCGCCAGCAGACCAGTAGCGGGAGGGAGGGGGAATGAGCAGTTCTTC.

The CDR3 sequence is CASSATLQGAQGSPLHF. CDR3 DNA sequence: TGTGCCAGCAGTGCCACGTTACAGGGGGCGCAGGGCTCACCCCTCCACTTT. The V and J genes are TRBV7-6 and TRBJ1-6; 9 bases are a match to TRBD1. This CDR3 is 17 amino acids long. V shed 6 bases and J 10 bases; nucleotides not matched to a gene: 16. Germline CDR1 and CDR2: SGHVS and FNYEAQ.

This clone was detected only a few times. The chain joins TRBV5-4 to TRBJ2-1, with D possibly being TRBD2 (5 bases). V lost 3 bases and J lost 4, with 14 bases in between. Germline CDR1 is SGHNT and CDR2 is YYREEE (reference sequence). This CDR3 has 15 amino acids. The CDR3 loop reads CASSSGGPNYNEQFF. In DNA form, the CDR3 reads TGTGCCAGCAGCTCTGGCGGGCCGAATTACAATGAGCAGTTCTTC.